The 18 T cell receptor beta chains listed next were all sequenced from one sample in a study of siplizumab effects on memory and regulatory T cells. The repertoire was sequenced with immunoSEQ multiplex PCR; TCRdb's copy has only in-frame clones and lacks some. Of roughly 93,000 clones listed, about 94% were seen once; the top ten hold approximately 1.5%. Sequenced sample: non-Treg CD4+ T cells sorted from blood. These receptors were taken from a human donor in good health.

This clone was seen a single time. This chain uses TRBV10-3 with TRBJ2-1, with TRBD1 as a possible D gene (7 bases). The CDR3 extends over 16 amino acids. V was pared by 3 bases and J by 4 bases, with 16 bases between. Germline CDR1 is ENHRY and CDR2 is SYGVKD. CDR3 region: CAISDSGGKGYNEQFF. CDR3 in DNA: TGTGCCATCAGTGACTCAGGGGGGAAAGGGTACAATGAGCAGTTCTTC.

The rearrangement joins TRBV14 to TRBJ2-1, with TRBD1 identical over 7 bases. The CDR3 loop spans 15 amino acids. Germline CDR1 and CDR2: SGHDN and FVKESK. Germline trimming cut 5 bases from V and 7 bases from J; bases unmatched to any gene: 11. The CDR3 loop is CASSSGTVRGNEQFF. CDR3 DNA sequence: TGTGCCAGCAGCTCCGGGACAGTAAGGGGTAATGAGCAGTTCTTC.

The CDR3 bases are TGCGCCAGCAGCACGGCGACTAGCGGGAGGGCCCACGAGCAGTACTTC. It yields the protein CASSTATSGRAHEQYF. V gene TRBV5-1 combines with J gene TRBJ2-7, with TRBD2 matching over 14 bases. V trimming: 4 bases; J trimming: 5 bases; junction bases outside the gene matches: 8. Germline V gene data show CDR1 as SGHRS and CDR2 as YFSETQ. This CDR3 contains 16 residues.

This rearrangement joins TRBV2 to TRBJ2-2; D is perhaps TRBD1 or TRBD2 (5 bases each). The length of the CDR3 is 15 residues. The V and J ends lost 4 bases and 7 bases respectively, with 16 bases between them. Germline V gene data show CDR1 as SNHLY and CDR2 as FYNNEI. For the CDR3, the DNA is TGTGCCAGCAGTGCGGCTCGAGGGACGCGCGGGGAGCTGTTTTTT. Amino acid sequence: CASSAARGTRGELFF.

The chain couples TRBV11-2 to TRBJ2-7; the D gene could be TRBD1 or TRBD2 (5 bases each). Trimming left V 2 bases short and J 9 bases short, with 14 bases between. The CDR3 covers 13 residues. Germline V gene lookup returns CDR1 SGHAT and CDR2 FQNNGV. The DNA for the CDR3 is TGTGCCAGCAGCTTATTCCTAGTTGGGGGGCAGTACTTC. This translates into CASSLFLVGGQYF.

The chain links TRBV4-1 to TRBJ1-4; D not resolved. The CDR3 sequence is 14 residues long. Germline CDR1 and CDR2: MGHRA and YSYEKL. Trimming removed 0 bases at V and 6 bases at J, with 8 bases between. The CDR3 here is CASSQERPYEKLFF. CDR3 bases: TGCGCCAGCAGCCAAGAACGCCCTTATGAAAAACTGTTTTTT.

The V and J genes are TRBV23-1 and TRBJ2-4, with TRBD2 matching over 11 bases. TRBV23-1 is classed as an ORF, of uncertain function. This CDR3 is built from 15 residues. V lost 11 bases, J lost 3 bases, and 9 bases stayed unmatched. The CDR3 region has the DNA TGCGCCCCGGGACTAGCGGAAACGGGCAAAAACATTCAGTACTTC. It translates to CAPGLAETGKNIQYF.

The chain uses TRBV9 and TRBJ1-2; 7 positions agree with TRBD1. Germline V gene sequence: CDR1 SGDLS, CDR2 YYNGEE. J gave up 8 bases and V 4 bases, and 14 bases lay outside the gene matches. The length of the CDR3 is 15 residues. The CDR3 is CASSPRIDRESGYTF. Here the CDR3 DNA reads TGTGCCAGCAGCCCCCGTATCGACAGGGAGTCGGGCTACACCTTC.

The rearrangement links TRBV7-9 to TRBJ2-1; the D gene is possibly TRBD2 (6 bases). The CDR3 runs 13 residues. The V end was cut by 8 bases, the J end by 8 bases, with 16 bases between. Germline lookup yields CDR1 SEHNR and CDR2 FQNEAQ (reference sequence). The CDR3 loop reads CASPVIGRDEQFF. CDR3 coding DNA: TGTGCCAGCCCCGTGATCGGGAGAGATGAGCAGTTCTTC.

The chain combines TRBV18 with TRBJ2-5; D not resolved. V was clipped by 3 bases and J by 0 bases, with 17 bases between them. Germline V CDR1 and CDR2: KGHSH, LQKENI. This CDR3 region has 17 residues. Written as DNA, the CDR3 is TGTGCCAGCTCACCTTATAATCAAGGAACGTACCAAGAGACCCAGTACTTC. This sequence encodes CASSPYNQGTYQETQYF.

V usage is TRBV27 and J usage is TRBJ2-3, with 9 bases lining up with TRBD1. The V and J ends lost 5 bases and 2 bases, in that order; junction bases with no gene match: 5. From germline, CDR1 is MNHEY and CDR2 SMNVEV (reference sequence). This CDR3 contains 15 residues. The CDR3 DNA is TGTGCCAGCAGTACAGGACAGGGGTTCACAGATACGCAGTATTTT. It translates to CASSTGQGFTDTQYF.

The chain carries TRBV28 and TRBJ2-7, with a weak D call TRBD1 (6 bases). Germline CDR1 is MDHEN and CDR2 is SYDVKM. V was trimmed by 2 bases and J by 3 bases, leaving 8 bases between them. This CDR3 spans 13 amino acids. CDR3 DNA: TGTGCCAGCAGTTTACAGGGGATCTACGAGCAGTACTTC. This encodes CASSLQGIYEQYF.

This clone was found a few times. The CDR3 region is CASSVVGGASEAFF. The CDR3 coding sequence is TGTGCCAGCAGCGTAGTAGGGGGGGCCTCTGAAGCTTTCTTT. This chain connects TRBV9 to TRBJ1-1, with D tentatively TRBD1 (6 bases). The CDR3 runs 14 residues. Germline V CDR1 and CDR2: SGDLS, YYNGEE. V was cut by 0 bases and J by 6 bases, with 12 bases left in between.

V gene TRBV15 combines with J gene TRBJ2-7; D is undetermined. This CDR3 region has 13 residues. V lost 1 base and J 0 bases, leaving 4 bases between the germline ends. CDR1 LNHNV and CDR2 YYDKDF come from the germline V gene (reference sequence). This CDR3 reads CATSRGLSYEQYF. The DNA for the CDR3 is TGTGCCACCAGCAGAGGGCTCTCCTACGAGCAGTACTTC.

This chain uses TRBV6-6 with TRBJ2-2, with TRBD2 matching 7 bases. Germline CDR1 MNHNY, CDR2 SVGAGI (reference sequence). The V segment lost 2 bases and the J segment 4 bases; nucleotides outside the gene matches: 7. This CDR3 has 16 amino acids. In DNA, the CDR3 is TGTGCCAGCAGTTACAGGAGGACTAGTGGCACCGGGGAGCTGTTTTTT. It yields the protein CASSYRRTSGTGELFF.

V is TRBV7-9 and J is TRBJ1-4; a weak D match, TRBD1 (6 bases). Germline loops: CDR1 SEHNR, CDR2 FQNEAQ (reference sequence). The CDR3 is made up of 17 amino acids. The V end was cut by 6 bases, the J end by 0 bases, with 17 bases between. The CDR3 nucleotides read TGTGCCAGCAGTCCGGGGGGGCAGATAGCAACTAATGAAAAACTGTTTTTT. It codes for CASSPGGQIATNEKLFF.

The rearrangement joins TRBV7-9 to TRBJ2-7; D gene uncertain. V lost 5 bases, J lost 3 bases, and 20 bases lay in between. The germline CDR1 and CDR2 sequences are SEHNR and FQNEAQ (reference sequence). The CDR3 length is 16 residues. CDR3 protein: CASSHKVVVSVYEQYF. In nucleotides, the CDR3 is TGTGCCAGCAGCCATAAGGTAGTCGTTTCGGTCTACGAGCAGTACTTC.

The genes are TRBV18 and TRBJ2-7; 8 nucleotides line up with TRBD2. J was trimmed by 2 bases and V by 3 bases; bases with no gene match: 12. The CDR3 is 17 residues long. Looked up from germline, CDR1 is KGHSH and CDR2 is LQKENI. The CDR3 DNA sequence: TGTGCCAGCTCACCCCTAGGGGGAGCGGGAGTTGCCTACGAGCAGTACTTC. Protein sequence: CASSPLGGAGVAYEQYF.